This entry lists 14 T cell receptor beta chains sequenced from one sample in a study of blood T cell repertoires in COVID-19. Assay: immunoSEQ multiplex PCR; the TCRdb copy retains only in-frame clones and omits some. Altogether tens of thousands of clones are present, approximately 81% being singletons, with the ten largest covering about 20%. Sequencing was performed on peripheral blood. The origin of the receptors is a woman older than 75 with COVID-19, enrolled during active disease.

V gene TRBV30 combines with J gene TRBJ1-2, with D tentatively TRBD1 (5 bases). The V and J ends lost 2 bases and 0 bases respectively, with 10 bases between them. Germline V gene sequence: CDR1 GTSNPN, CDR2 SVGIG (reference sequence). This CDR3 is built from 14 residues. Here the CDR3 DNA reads TGTGCCTGGAGTAGACCACAGGCTAACTATGGCTACACCTTC. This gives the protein CAWSRPQANYGYTF. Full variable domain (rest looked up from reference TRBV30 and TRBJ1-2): SQTIHQWPATLVQPVGSPLSLECTVEGTSNPNLYWYRQAAGRGLQLLFYSVGIGQISSEVPQNLSASRPQDRQFILSSKKLLLSDSGFYLCAWSRPQANYGYTFGSGTRLTVV.

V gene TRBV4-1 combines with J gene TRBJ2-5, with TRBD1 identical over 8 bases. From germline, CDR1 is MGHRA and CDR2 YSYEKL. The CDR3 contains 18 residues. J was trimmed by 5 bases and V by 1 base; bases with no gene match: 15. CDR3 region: CASSQANFGTGTQETQYF. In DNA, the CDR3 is TGCGCCAGCAGCCAAGCGAATTTCGGGACAGGTACTCAGGAGACCCAGTACTTC.

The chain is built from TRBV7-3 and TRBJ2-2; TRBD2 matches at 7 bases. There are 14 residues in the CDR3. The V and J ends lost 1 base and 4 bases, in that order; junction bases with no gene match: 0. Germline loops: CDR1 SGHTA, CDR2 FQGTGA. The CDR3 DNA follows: TGTGCCAGCAGCTTAAGCGGGAGCACCGGGGAGCTGTTTTTT. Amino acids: CASSLSGSTGELFF.

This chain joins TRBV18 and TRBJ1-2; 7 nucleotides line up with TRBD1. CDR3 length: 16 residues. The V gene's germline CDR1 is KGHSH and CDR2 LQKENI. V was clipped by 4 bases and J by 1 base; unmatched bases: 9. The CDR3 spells CASSLDRVQGNYGYTF. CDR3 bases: TGTGCCAGCTCACTTGACAGGGTGCAGGGTAACTATGGCTACACCTTC.

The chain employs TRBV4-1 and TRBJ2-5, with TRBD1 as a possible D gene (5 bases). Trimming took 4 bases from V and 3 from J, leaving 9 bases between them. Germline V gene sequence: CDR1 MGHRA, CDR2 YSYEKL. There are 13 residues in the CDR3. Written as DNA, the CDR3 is TGCGCCAGCAGCCGACGCAGGGAAGAGACCCAGTACTTC. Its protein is CASSRRREETQYF.

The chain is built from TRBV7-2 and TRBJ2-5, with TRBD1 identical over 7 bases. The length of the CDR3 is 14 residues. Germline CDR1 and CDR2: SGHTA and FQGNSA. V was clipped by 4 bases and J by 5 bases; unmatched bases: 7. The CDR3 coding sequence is TGTGCCAGCAGCTCAGGACAGGTGGGGGAGACCCAGTACTTC. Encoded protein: CASSSGQVGETQYF.

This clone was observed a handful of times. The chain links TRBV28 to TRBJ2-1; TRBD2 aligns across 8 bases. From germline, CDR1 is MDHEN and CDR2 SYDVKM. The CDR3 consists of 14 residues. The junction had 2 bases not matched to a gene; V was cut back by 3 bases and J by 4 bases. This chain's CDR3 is CASSFTSGYNEQFF. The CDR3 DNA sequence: TGTGCCAGCAGTTTTACTAGCGGATACAATGAGCAGTTCTTC.

The DNA for the CDR3 is TGCGCCAGCAGCATAGGACTAGCGGGAGCCACCGGGGAGCTGTTTTTT. Translated, it gives CASSIGLAGATGELFF. This chain joins TRBV5-1 and TRBJ2-2; 13 nucleotides match TRBD2. J was trimmed by 4 bases and V by 4 bases; bases with no gene match: 4. Germline V gene data show CDR1 as SGHRS and CDR2 as YFSETQ. The CDR3 spans 16 residues.

The CDR3 coding sequence is TGTGCCAGCAGCTCGGGACAGGGGAGAGATACGCAGTATTTT. As protein: CASSSGQGRDTQYF. The rearrangement links TRBV7-8 to TRBJ2-3; 10 nucleotides line up with TRBD1. The CDR3 runs to 14 residues. The V and J ends lost 4 bases and 5 bases, in that order; junction bases with no gene match: 3. Germline V CDR1 and CDR2: SGHVS, FQNEAQ.

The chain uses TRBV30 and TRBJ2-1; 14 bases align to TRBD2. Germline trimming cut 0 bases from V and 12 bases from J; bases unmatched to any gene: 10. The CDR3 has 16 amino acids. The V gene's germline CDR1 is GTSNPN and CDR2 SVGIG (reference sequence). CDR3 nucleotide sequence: TGTGCCTGGAGTGTACTGGGGACTAGCGGGAGTTTTGGGCAGTTCTTC. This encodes CAWSVLGTSGSFGQFF.

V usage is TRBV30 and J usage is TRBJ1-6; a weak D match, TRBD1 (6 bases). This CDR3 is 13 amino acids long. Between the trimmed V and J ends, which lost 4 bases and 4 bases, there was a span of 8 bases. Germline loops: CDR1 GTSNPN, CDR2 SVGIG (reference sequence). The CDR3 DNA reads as TGTGCCTGGAACAGGGTTTATAATTCACCCCTCCACTTT. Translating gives CAWNRVYNSPLHF.

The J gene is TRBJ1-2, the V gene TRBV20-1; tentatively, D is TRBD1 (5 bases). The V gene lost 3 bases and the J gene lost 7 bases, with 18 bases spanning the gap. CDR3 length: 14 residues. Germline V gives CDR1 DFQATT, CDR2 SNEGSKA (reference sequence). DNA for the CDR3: TGCAGTGCTAGTTTGCGGCAGGCCCAGGGTGGCTACACCTTC. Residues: CSASLRQAQGGYTF.

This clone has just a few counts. The CDR3 DNA reads as TGCAGCGTTGAAGTCCAAGGGGCGCGGGAGACCCAGTACTTC. This codes for CSVEVQGARETQYF. The gene calls are TRBV29-1 and TRBJ2-5; D possibly corresponds to TRBD1 (5 bases). The CDR3 runs 14 residues. CDR1 and CDR2 from the germline V gene are SQVTM and ANQGSEA. V was clipped by 1 base and J by 5 bases, with 14 bases between them.

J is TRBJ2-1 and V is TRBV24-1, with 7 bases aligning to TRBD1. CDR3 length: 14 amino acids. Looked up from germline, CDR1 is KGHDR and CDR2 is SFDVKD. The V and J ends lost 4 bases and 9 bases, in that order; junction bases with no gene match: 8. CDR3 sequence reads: CATSEPTGTGEQFF. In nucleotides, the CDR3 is TGTGCCACCAGTGAACCGACAGGGACGGGTGAGCAGTTCTTC.